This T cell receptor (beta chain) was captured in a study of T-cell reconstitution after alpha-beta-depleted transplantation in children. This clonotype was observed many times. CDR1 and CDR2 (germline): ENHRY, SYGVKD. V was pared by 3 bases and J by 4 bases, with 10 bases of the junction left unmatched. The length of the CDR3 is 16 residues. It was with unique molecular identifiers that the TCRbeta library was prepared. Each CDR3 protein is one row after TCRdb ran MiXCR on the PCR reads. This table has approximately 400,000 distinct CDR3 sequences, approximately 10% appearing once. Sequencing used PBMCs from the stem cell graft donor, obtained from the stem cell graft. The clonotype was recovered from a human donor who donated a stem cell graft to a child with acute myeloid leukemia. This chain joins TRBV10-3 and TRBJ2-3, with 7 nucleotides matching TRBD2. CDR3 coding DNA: TGTGCCATCAGTGAATTGGCGGGAGATCTACCAGATACGCAGTATTTT. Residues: CAISELAGDLPDTQYF.